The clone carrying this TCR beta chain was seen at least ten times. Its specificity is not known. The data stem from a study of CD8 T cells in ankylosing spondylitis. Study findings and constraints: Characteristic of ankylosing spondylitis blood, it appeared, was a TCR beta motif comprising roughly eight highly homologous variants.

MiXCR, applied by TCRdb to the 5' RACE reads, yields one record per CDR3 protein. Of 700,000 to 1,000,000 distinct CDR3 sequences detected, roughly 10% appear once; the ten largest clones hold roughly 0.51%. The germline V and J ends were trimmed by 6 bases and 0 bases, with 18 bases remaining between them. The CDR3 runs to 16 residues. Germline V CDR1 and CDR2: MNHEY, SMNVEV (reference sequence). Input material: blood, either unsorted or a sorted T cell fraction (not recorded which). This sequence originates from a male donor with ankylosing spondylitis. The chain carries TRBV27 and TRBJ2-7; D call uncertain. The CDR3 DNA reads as TGTGCCAGCAGAGTCATGGGCGGTCTTAGCTCCTACGAGCAGTACTTC. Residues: CASRVMGGLSSYEQYF.